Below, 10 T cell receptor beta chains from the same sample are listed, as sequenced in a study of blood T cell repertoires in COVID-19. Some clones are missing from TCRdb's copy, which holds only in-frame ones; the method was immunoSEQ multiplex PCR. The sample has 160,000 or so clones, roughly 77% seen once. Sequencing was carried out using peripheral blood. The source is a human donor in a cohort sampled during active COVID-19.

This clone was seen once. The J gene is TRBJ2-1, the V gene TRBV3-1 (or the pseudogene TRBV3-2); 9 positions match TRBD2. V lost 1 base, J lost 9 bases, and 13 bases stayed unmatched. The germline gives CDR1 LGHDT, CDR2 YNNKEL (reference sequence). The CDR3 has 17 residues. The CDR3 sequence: CASSQVSSGGPLSEQFF. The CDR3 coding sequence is TGTGCCAGCAGCCAAGTCTCGAGCGGGGGGCCTTTGAGTGAGCAGTTCTTC.

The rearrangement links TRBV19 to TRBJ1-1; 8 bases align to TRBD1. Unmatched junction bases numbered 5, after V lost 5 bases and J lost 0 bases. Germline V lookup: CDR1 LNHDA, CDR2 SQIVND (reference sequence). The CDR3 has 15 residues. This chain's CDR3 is CASSPDRALNTEAFF. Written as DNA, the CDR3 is TGTGCCAGTAGTCCGGACAGGGCGCTGAACACTGAAGCTTTCTTT. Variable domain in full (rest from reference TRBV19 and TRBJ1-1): DGGITQSPKYLFRKEGQNVTLSCEQNLNHDAMYWYRQDPGQGLRLIYYSQIVNDFQKGDIAEGYSVSREKKESFPLTVTSAQKNPTAFYLCASSPDRALNTEAFFGQGTRLTVV.

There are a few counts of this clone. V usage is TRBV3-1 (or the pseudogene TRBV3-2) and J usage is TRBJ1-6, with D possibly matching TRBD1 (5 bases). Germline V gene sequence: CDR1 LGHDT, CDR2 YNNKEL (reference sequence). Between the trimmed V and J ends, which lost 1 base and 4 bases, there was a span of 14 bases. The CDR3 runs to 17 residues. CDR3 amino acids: CASSQVRQGRYNSPLHF. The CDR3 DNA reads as TGTGCCAGCAGCCAAGTAAGGCAGGGCCGATATAATTCACCCCTCCACTTT.

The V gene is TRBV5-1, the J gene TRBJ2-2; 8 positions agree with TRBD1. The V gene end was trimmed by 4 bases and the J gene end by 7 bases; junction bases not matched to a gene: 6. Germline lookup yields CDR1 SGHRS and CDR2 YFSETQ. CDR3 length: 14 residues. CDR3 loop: CASSRQGAVGELFF. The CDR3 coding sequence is TGCGCCAGCAGCCGGCAGGGGGCTGTCGGGGAGCTGTTTTTT.

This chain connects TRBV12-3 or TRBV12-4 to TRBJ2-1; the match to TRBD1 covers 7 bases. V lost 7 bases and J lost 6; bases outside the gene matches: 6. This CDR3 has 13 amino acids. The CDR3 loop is CASTHRGINEQFF. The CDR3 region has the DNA TGTGCCAGCACGCACAGGGGCATCAATGAGCAGTTCTTC.

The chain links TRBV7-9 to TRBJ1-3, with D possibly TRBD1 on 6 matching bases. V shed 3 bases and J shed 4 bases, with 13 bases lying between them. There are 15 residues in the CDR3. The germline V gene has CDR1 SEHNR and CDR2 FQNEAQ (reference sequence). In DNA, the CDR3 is TGTGCCAGCAGCTTCGGGGGGCTGACCGGAAACACCATATATTTT. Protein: CASSFGGLTGNTIYF.

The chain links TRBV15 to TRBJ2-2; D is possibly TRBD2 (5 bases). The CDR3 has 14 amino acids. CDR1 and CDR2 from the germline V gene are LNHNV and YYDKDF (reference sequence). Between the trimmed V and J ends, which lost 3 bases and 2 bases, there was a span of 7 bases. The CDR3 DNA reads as TGTGCCACCAGCAGGGACTCAAACACCGGGGAGCTGTTTTTT. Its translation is CATSRDSNTGELFF.

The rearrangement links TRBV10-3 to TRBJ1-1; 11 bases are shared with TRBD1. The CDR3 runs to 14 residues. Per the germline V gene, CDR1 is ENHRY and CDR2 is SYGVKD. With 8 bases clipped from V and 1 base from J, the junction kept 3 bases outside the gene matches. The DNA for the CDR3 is TGTGCCATCGGGACAGGGGGGAAGAACACTGAAGCTTTCTTT. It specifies CAIGTGGKNTEAFF.

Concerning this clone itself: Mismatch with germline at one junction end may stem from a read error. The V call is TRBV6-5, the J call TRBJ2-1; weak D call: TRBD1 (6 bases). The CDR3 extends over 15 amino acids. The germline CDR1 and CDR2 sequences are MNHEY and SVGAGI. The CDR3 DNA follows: TGTGCCAGCAGCTACTCCCCACAGGGAAGGAATGAGCAGTTCTTC. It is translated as CASSYSPQGRNEQFF.

The CDR3 nucleotides are TGTGCCAGCAAAGGACCAGGGGGAACGCAGTATTTT. It translates to CASKGPGGTQYF. This rearrangement joins TRBV6-6 to TRBJ2-3, with TRBD1 identical over 7 bases. Germline CDR1 MNHNY, CDR2 SVGAGI (reference sequence). The V and J ends lost 7 bases and 9 bases, in that order; junction bases with no gene match: 7. The CDR3 has 12 amino acids.